Listed below are T cell receptor beta chains from one sample, sequenced in a study of blood T cell repertoires in COVID-19. TCRdb's table, derived via immunoSEQ multiplex PCR, lists solely in-frame clones and lacks some. The sample lists fewer than 300,000 clones, 84% occurring once. Sequenced input: peripheral blood. These receptors originate from a human donor with COVID-19, enrolled during active disease. The donor label of this sample is uncertain. The CDR3 runs from the conserved cysteine through the conserved F or W. D genes are given only for firm matches. Size tells how often a clone was seen (once, few, many) or the class of an expanded clone, and some rows leave it out.

>TRBV11-2|-|14|-|TRBJ2-7
CASSFGAVIYEQYF
TGTGCCAGCAGCTTCGGAGCGGTCATTTACGAGCAGTACTTC
>TRBV19|-|14|-|TRBJ2-6
CASTGTGGANVLTF
TGTGCCAGTACAGGGACTGGTGGGGCCAACGTCCTGACTTTC
>TRBV18|-|13|-|TRBJ1-1
CASSPGANTEAFF
TGTGCCAGCTCACCAGGAGCGAACACTGAAGCTTTCTTT
>TRBV10-2|-|13|TRBD1|TRBJ2-7
CASRRDRANEQYF
TGCGCCAGCAGGAGGGACAGGGCCAACGAGCAGTACTTC
>TRBV19|-|15|TRBD1|TRBJ2-5
CASSIGDRNQETQYF
TGTGCCAGTAGTATAGGGGACAGGAACCAAGAGACCCAGTACTTC
>TRBV24-1|-|15|TRBD1|TRBJ2-1
CATSDSGQGLWEQFF
TGTGCCACCAGTGACTCGGGACAGGGTTTATGGGAGCAGTTCTTC
>TRBV4-2|-|14|-|TRBJ1-4
CASSLIGVGEKLFF
TGTGCCAGCAGCCTCATAGGGGTGGGTGAAAAACTGTTTTTT
>TRBV6-5|-|14|TRBD1|TRBJ2-7
CASRSGGGSYEQYF
TGTGCCAGCAGATCAGGGGGCGGCTCCTACGAGCAGTACTTC
>TRBV30|-|20|-|TRBJ1-2
CAWSVLGRGIRCSMVNGYTF
TGTGCCTGGAGTGTACTCGGTAGGGGAATACGTTGTAGCATGGTTAATGGCTACACCTTC
>TRBV20-1|-|15|-|TRBJ2-7
CSASGLANPTHEQYF
TGCAGTGCTAGTGGGCTAGCGAACCCAACCCACGAGCAGTACTTC
>TRBV7-8|-|16|TRBD1|TRBJ1-2
CASSPIGTGKHYGYTF
TGTGCCAGCAGCCCCATCGGGACAGGGAAACACTATGGCTACACCTTC
>TRBV28|-|12|-|TRBJ2-1
CASSTGVQTRLF
TGTGCCAGCAGCACGGGGGTCCAAACCCGGCTCTTC
>TRBV12-3/TRBV12-4|-|12|TRBD2|TRBJ2-3
CASSPVAGGQYF
TGTGCCAGTAGTCCTGTGGCGGGAGGGCAGTATTTT
>TRBV7-9|-|14|TRBD1|TRBJ2-5
CASSLVGRGETQYF
TGTGCCAGCAGCTTAGTCGGCAGGGGGGAGACCCAGTACTTC
>TRBV15|-|15|TRBD1|TRBJ1-5
CATSTVPGQGIAQHF
TGTGCCACCAGCACAGTCCCGGGACAGGGGATCGCCCAGCATTTT
>TRBV11-2|-|16|TRBD1|TRBJ2-1
CASSLEDRAGINEQFF
TGTGCCAGCAGCTTAGAGGACAGGGCAGGAATAAATGAGCAGTTCTTC
>TRBV3-1/TRBV3-2|-|16|TRBD1|TRBJ1-2
CASSQVGSQGLGGYTF
TGTGCCAGCAGCCAAGTGGGATCACAGGGGTTGGGAGGCTACACCTTC
>TRBV7-2|-|14|-|TRBJ2-5
CASSLVASPETQYF
TGTGCCAGCAGCTTAGTAGCGAGCCCAGAGACCCAGTACTTC
>TRBV5-1|few|13|-|TRBJ2-7
CASSYDRVYEQYF
TGCGCCAGCAGCTACGACAGAGTCTACGAGCAGTACTTC
>TRBV7-6|-|15|TRBD2|TRBJ2-7
CASSLGLAGSYEQYF
TGTGCCAGCAGCTTAGGGCTAGCGGGCTCCTACGAGCAGTACTTC
>TRBV6-6|-|13|-|TRBJ2-1
CASSYEVYNEQFF
TGTGCCAGCAGTTATGAGGTTTACAATGAGCAGTTCTTC
>TRBV18|-|13|-|TRBJ1-1
CASSPLRGTEAFF
TGTGCCAGCTCACCACTCCGGGGCACTGAAGCTTTCTTT
>TRBV14|once|14|-|TRBJ2-2
CASSQDLNTGELFF
TGTGCCAGCAGCCAAGACCTTAACACCGGGGAGCTGTTTTTT
>TRBV11-2|-|17|TRBD1|TRBJ1-6
CASSMTGVFQPNSPLHF
TGTGCCAGCAGCATGACAGGGGTATTCCAGCCAAATTCACCCCTCCACTTT
>TRBV19|-|18|-|TRBJ1-2
CASTPRRGGQTGGYGYTF
TGTGCCAGTACCCCACGCCGGGGGGGCCAAACTGGTGGCTATGGCTACACCTTC
>TRBV9|once|14|TRBD1|TRBJ1-2
CASSVGTGNYGYTF
TGTGCCAGCAGCGTAGGGACAGGTAACTATGGCTACACCTTC
>TRBV7-3|-|15|-|TRBJ2-3
CASSPLGGRTDTQYF
TGTGCCAGCAGCCCTCTGGGGGGGCGCACAGATACGCAGTATTTT
>TRBV9|-|16|-|TRBJ2-3
CASSPTPTISTDTQYF
TGTGCCAGCAGCCCCACCCCAACTATCAGCACAGATACGCAGTATTTT
>TRBV30|-|14|TRBD2|TRBJ2-7
CAWSTGGRYAEQYF
TGTGCCTGGAGTACCGGCGGGAGGTATGCCGAGCAGTACTTC
>TRBV11-3|-|16|-|TRBJ2-2
CASSFHPGGSSGELFF
TGTGCCAGCAGCTTTCACCCCGGGGGATCCTCCGGGGAGCTGTTTTTT
>TRBV6-1|-|14|TRBD1|TRBJ2-7
CASSEDRQTYEQYF
TGTGCCAGCAGTGAGGACAGGCAGACCTACGAGCAGTACTTC
>TRBV27|-|15|-|TRBJ1-2
CASSTGGVSGYGYTF
TGTGCCAGCAGCACCGGGGGGGTGAGTGGCTATGGCTACACCTTC
>TRBV13|-|17|-|TRBJ2-1
CASSLVGGGSSYNEQFF
TGTGCCAGCAGCTTAGTAGGTGGCGGTAGCTCCTACAATGAGCAGTTCTTC
>TRBV2|-|11|-|TRBJ1-2
CASGSDYGYTF
TGTGCCAGCGGCAGCGACTATGGCTACACCTTC
>TRBV18|-|17|TRBD1|TRBJ2-1
CASSHGQGAAVGNEQFF
TGTGCCAGCTCACATGGACAGGGCGCCGCTGTCGGAAATGAGCAGTTCTTC
>TRBV4-3|-|18|-|TRBJ2-3
CASSQDGDGGAGADTQYF
TGCGCCAGCAGCCAAGATGGAGACGGGGGAGCCGGAGCAGATACGCAGTATTTT
>TRBV20-1|-|17|TRBD2|TRBJ2-7
CSASVTQLAGGGYEQYF
TGCAGTGCTAGTGTAACCCAACTAGCGGGAGGGGGCTACGAGCAGTACTTC
>TRBV30|-|13|-|TRBJ2-5
CAWDQDSQETQYF
TGTGCCTGGGACCAAGACAGCCAAGAGACCCAGTACTTC
>TRBV6-5|-|15|-|TRBJ1-2
CASSYSRQSNYGYTF
TGTGCCAGCAGTTACTCGAGGCAGTCTAACTATGGCTACACCTTC
>TRBV19|-|18|TRBD1|TRBJ1-5
CASSIDSLDRGRIQPQHF
TGTGCCAGTAGTATAGATTCCCTTGACAGGGGGCGGATTCAGCCCCAGCATTTT
>TRBV18|-|16|-|TRBJ2-1
CASSPSLRVDYNEQFF
TGTGCCAGCTCACCCAGCCTTCGGGTGGACTACAATGAGCAGTTCTTC
>TRBV28|-|16|-|TRBJ2-7
CASSEPTGPEGNKQYF
TGTGCCAGCAGCGAACCAACAGGGCCAGAGGGGAACAAGCAGTACTTC
>TRBV25-1|-|15|TRBD2|TRBJ2-1
CASGPGLAGVNEQFF
TGTGCCAGCGGTCCCGGACTAGCGGGAGTAAATGAGCAGTTCTTC
>TRBV6-5|-|13|-|TRBJ1-5
CASSRNSHQPQHF
TGTGCCAGCAGTCGGAACAGCCATCAGCCCCAGCATTTT
>TRBV5-3|few|16|-|TRBJ1-3
CARIRGNVHSGNTIYF
TGTGCCAGAATCCGGGGAAACGTCCACTCTGGAAACACCATATATTTT
>TRBV7-8|-|14|TRBD1|TRBJ2-1
CASSRGTGREEQFF
TGTGCCAGCAGCAGAGGGACAGGGCGAGAGGAGCAGTTCTTC
>TRBV19|-|14|-|TRBJ2-3
CASSRDLSTDTQYF
TGTGCCAGTAGTCGGGACTTGAGCACAGATACGCAGTATTTT
>TRBV2|-|13|-|TRBJ1-1
CASSVFQGTEAFF
TGTGCCAGCAGTGTGTTTCAGGGAACTGAAGCTTTCTTT
>TRBV28|once|17|TRBD1|TRBJ1-1
CASTLRTGGPLLTEAFF
TGTGCCAGCACCCTAAGGACAGGGGGGCCGCTCTTAACTGAAGCTTTCTTT
>TRBV7-9|-|13|-|TRBJ1-2
CASSPRSYYGYTF
TGTGCCAGCAGCCCCCGGTCCTACTATGGCTACACCTTC
>TRBV7-2|-|18|TRBD1|TRBJ2-6
CASSKPGQGSSGANVLTF
TGTGCCAGCAGCAAACCGGGACAGGGAAGCTCTGGGGCCAACGTCCTGACTTTC
>TRBV3-1/TRBV3-2|-|17|TRBD1|TRBJ2-3
CASSQDYSGQSTDTQYF
TGTGCCAGCAGCCAAGATTATTCGGGACAGAGCACAGATACGCAGTATTTT
>TRBV5-1|-|15|-|TRBJ1-1
CASSLSYSPNTEAFF
TGCGCCAGCAGCTTGAGCTACAGCCCGAACACTGAAGCTTTCTTT
>TRBV27|few|16|-|TRBJ2-5
CASSRWARGLGETQYF
TGTGCCAGCAGTCGTTGGGCCAGGGGTCTGGGGGAGACCCAGTACTTC
>TRBV27|-|17|TRBD1|TRBJ1-4
CASSGRQGIATNEKLFF
TGTGCCAGCAGTGGACGACAGGGAATAGCAACTAATGAAAAACTGTTTTTT
>TRBV30|-|12|TRBD2|TRBJ2-7
CALAGGPYEQYF
TGTGCCTTAGCGGGAGGGCCCTACGAGCAGTACTTC
>TRBV30|-|11|-|TRBJ1-1
CARTRGREAFF
TGTGCCCGCACGCGGGGCCGTGAAGCTTTCTTT